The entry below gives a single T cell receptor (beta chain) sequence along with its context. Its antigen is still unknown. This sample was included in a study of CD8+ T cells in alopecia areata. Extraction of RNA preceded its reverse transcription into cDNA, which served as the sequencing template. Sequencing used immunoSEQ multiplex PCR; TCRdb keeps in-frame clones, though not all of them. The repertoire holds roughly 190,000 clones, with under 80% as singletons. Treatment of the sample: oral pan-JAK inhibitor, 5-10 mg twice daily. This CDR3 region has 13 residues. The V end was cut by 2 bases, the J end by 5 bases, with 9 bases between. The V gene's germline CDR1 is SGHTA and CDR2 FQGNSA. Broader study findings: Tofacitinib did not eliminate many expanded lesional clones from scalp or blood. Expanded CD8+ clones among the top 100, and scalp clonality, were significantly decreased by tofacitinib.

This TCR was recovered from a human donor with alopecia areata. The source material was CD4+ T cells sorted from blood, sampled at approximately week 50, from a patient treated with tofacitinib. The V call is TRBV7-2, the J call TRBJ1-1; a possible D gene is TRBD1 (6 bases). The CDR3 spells CASSLRGATEAFF. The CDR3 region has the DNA TGTGCCAGCAGCTTAAGGGGGGCGACTGAAGCTTTCTTT. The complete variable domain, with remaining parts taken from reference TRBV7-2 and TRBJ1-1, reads GAGVSQSPSNKVTEKGKDVELRCDPISGHTALYWYRQSLGQGLEFLIYFQGNSAPDKSGLPSDRFSAERTGGSVSTLTIQRTQQEDSAVYLCASSLRGATEAFFGQGTRLTVV.